This paragraph reports one TCR beta chain. The antigen it binds to is not known. Per-base quality was not reported, and no clone a single base away is much larger than it. The sample belongs to a study of somatic mutations in cytotoxic T cells in rheumatoid arthritis (TCRdb year 2017). About the study as a whole: Some V beta antibody-stained T-cell populations were flow-sorted on a FACSAria II or Sony SH800 at nearly 100% purity, and sorted V beta1+ cells also underwent TCRB sequencing. In newly diagnosed rheumatoid arthritis without treatment, the study examined if expanded CD8+ T-cell clones harbor somatic mutations, relying on TCRB deep sequencing to characterize clonality. A total of 65 rheumatoid arthritis patients and about 21 healthy controls underwent TCRB deep sequencing. The median ages of the patient and control groups were essentially identical. Study-wide findings and limitations: An increase of CD8+ clonality with age was seen in patients (Spearman r ~ 0.53) but not in healthy controls. It was unknown which antigens the expanded CD8+ clones targeted, and their absence from virus-specific databases did not exclude viral specificity. The slight underrepresentation of TRBV07 in patients was not corrected for multiple comparisons. There was no significant difference in CD8+ T-cell clonality between rheumatoid arthritis patients and age-matched healthy controls. In about an eighth of the roughly 65 patients, more than 20% of CD8+ cells belonged to the largest CD8+ clone, while several identical CD8+ TCRB sequences were shared between blood and synovial fluid.

The immunoSEQ assay was applied to genomic DNA for TCRB CDR3 sequencing. The authors' pipeline ran thus. Analyses were restricted to productive TCRB rearrangements. Clonality was expressed as a Shannon entropy-based productive clonality index, with each clone defined by a unique TCRB CDR3 sequence. The template counts of each clone relative to the total templates per sample were used to calculate repertoire overlap between two samples. V-gene usage from TCRB sequencing and V-gene usage measured by flow cytometry were correlated (Spearman r of 0.61). In its TCRdb copy, this immuneACCESS table keeps in-frame sequences only and misses some clones. Where compared with another copy, unresolved V genes explain less than half of these, and the others have no known cause. V and J calls and clone size are copied from that table; D and trimming were computed from the DNA. The sample includes 9,500 to 15,000 clones, with about four fifths observed a single time. 14% of the sample goes to the ten largest clones.

Cut back by 0 bases and 9 bases, the V and J ends lie 21 bases apart. According to the germline V gene (reference sequence), CDR1 reads PRHDT and CDR2 reads FYEKMQ. The CDR3 measures 16 amino acids from cysteine to phenylalanine. Only CDR3 DNA remains: 48 bases, in frame from the first base. Buffy coats from around 21 blood donors served as healthy controls, a group that was over 45% female with a median age of about 60 years (range about 20-70). CD4+ and CD8+ cells were isolated by positive magnetic bead selection on an AutoMACS, and purity was checked by flow cytometry. Isolation of peripheral blood mononuclear cells was done through Ficoll-Paque PLUS density gradient separation. DNA from CD4-enriched, CD8-enriched or PBMC samples was extracted using Nucleospin Tissue or Tissue XS kits and then quantified on a Qubit 2.0 fluorometer.

The sample comprised CD8+ T cells sorted from blood. Recombination connected TRBV13 to TRBJ2-7; matching of 6 bases hints at TRBD2 as the D gene. The source is a woman aged 60-75 years in good health. The DNA sequence is as follows: TGTGCCAGCAGCTTAGGCGGGGGTTTGGCTGCTACGGGGCAGTACTTC. The translation is CASSLGGGLAATGQYF.